This is a list of T cell receptor beta chains from one sample in a study of CD8+CD57+ T cells in acquired aplastic anemia. Via MiXCR, TCRdb re-called the reads, giving one row per CDR3 protein. The sample carries 220,000 or so distinct CDR3 sequences, 50% to 70% recorded once. The specimen sequenced was sorted CD4+, CD8+, or CD8+CD57+ T cells (not recorded which) from PBMCs. All receptors derive from a human donor with aplastic anemia. The CDR3 runs from the conserved cysteine through the conserved F or W. A D gene is named only where the DNA matches it firmly. Expanded clones get a size class; other rows say once, few or many, or leave the size out.

CDR3 protein	CDR3 DNA	J gene	D gene	clone size	V gene
CSARQTGDTGELFF	TGCAGTGCTAGGCAGACAGGGGACACCGGGGAGCTGTTTTTT	TRBJ2-2	TRBD1	many	TRBV20-1
CATSRAHARVGTEAFF	TGTGCCACCAGCAGAGCCCATGCCAGGGTCGGTACTGAAGCTTTCTTT	TRBJ1-1	NA	few	TRBV15
CSVRPRGLGTEAFF	TGCAGCGTCCGGCCAAGGGGGCTCGGCACTGAAGCTTTCTTT	TRBJ1-1	TRBD1	NA	TRBV29-1
CASSSLGGADTQYF	TGTGCCAGCAGCTCCTTGGGGGGGGCAGATACGCAGTATTTT	TRBJ2-3	TRBD2	NA	TRBV7-3
CASSLTLAGYNEQFF	TGTGCCAGCAGCTTAACCCTTGCGGGGTACAATGAGCAGTTCTTC	TRBJ2-1	NA	NA	TRBV7-3
CATSGAWQETQYF	TGTGCCACCAGTGGGGCGTGGCAAGAGACCCAGTACTTC	TRBJ2-5	NA	NA	TRBV24-1
CASSQIGTASYEQYF	TGCGCCAGCAGCCAGATCGGGACAGCAAGCTACGAGCAGTACTTC	TRBJ2-7	TRBD1	NA	TRBV5-1
CSASDRGSTDTQYF	TGCAGTGCCTCGGACAGGGGCAGCACAGATACGCAGTATTTT	TRBJ2-3	TRBD1	once	TRBV20-1
CAITEGAGSYEQYF	TGTGCCATCACGGAGGGCGCCGGGTCCTACGAGCAGTACTTC	TRBJ2-7	NA	NA	TRBV10-3
CAISELKEGYYEQYF	TGTGCCATCAGTGAGTTGAAAGAGGGTTACTACGAGCAGTACTTC	TRBJ2-7	NA	once	TRBV10-3
CASSDRFYEQYF	TGTGCCAGTTCTGACAGATTCTACGAGCAGTACTTC	TRBJ2-7	NA	NA	TRBV19
CAIRGDGRTYEQYF	TGTGCCATCAGGGGGGACGGTCGGACCTACGAGCAGTACTTC	TRBJ2-7	NA	NA	TRBV10-3
CSAVDRASTGELFF	TGCAGTGCTGTAGACAGGGCGTCGACCGGGGAGCTGTTTTTT	TRBJ2-2	TRBD1	NA	TRBV20-1
CASSLAGTEPFEQYF	TGTGCCAGCAGCCTGGCCGGGACAGAACCCTTTGAGCAGTACTTC	TRBJ2-7	TRBD1	NA	TRBV7-3
CSAPPCSYEQYF	TGCAGTGCACCTCCGTGCTCCTACGAGCAGTACTTC	TRBJ2-7	NA	NA	TRBV20-1
CASSQRTVPNYGYTF	TGCGCCAGCAGCCAACGGACAGTTCCTAACTATGGCTACACCTTC	TRBJ1-2	NA	NA	TRBV4-1
CSAYRGSSTEAFF	TGCAGTGCCTACAGGGGATCGAGCACTGAAGCTTTCTTT	TRBJ1-1	TRBD1	NA	TRBV20-1
CASSPIAGGVDNEQFF	TGTGCCAGCAGCCCGATAGCGGGGGGGGTCGACAATGAGCAGTTCTTC	TRBJ2-1	TRBD2	few	TRBV3-1
CASSIAAGNTDTQYF	TGTGCCAGTAGTATTGCCGCGGGGAACACAGATACGCAGTATTTT	TRBJ2-3	NA	NA	TRBV2
CASTLTPGLAGADTQYF	TGCGCCAGCACGCTTACGCCGGGACTAGCGGGGGCTGATACGCAGTATTTT	TRBJ2-3	TRBD2	NA	TRBV5-1
CSVGGDSYEQYF	TGCAGTGTGGGTGGGGACTCCTACGAGCAGTACTTC	TRBJ2-7	NA	NA	TRBV20-1
CASSRDRVRNEQFF	TGTGCCAGCAGTAGGGACAGGGTGAGGAATGAGCAGTTCTTC	TRBJ2-1	TRBD1	many	TRBV6-6
CATSDATGTGAYNEQFF	TGTGCCACCAGTGATGCTACCGGGACAGGGGCCTACAATGAGCAGTTCTTC	TRBJ2-1	TRBD1	few	TRBV24-1
CATSSSGQANSPLHF	TGTGCCACCAGCAGCTCGGGACAGGCCAATTCACCCCTCCACTTT	TRBJ1-6	TRBD1	NA	TRBV15
CASSLWQDTGELFF	TGTGCCAGCAGTTTATGGCAGGACACCGGGGAGCTGTTTTTT	TRBJ2-2	NA	many	TRBV12-3/TRBV12-4
CASRRGNNSPLHF	TGTGCCAGTAGACGTGGGAATAATTCACCCCTCCACTTT	TRBJ1-6	NA	NA	TRBV19
CASSSKRQVGIVGYTF	TGTGCCAGTAGTAGCAAGCGACAGGTTGGGATAGTCGGCTACACCTTC	TRBJ1-2	NA	NA	TRBV19
CASSTSSTCNEQFF	TGCGCCAGCAGTACTAGCAGCACCTGCAATGAGCAGTTCTTC	TRBJ2-1	NA	NA	TRBV10-1
CASSVQGASDGYTF	TGCGCCAGCAGCGTCCAGGGGGCTTCGGATGGCTACACCTTC	TRBJ1-2	TRBD1	few	TRBV5-1
CASSYSAGGTDTQYF	TGTGCCAGCAGTTACTCGGCGGGGGGCACAGATACGCAGTATTTT	TRBJ2-3	TRBD2	NA	TRBV6-6
CASSIGANQPQHF	TGTGCCAGTAGTATTGGGGCCAATCAGCCCCAGCATTTT	TRBJ1-5	NA	NA	TRBV19
CASSQVAGGTDTQYF	TGCGCCAGCAGCCAAGTGGCAGGGGGAACTGATACGCAGTATTTT	TRBJ2-3	TRBD1	once	TRBV4-1
CASSVGAGSYEQYF	TGTGCCAGCAGCGTAGGGGCTGGTTCCTACGAGCAGTACTTC	TRBJ2-7	NA	NA	TRBV9
CSASAGNSEQYF	TGCAGTGCTAGTGCCGGAAACTCCGAGCAGTACTTC	TRBJ2-7	NA	NA	TRBV20-1
CASSVGGEAYNSPLHF	TGTGCCAGCAGCGTAGGTGGAGAGGCCTATAATTCACCCCTCCACTTT	TRBJ1-6	NA	NA	TRBV9
CASSDGTGADTQYF	TGTGCCAGCAGTGACGGGACAGGGGCAGATACGCAGTATTTT	TRBJ2-3	TRBD1	many	TRBV6-4
CAISESIGAAKVPNYGYTF	TGTGCCATCAGTGAGTCGATCGGGGCCGCGAAGGTACCTAACTATGGCTACACCTTC	TRBJ1-2	NA	few	TRBV10-3
CSVLANEKLFF	TGCAGTGTTCTCGCGAATGAAAAACTGTTTTTT	TRBJ1-4	NA	NA	TRBV20-1
CASSEHGAVETQYF	TGTGCCAGCAGCGAACATGGGGCGGTGGAGACCCAGTACTTC	TRBJ2-5	NA	NA	TRBV7-2